Shown below are 7 T cell receptor beta chains from a single sample sequenced in a study of T-cell reconstitution after alpha-beta-depleted transplantation in children. The TCRbeta library was prepared with unique molecular identifiers. TCRdb analysed the PCR reads with MiXCR anew, one entry per CDR3 protein. The sample records 100,000 or so distinct CDR3 sequences, 12% being singletons. Sequenced here: PBMCs from the stem cell graft donor, sampled from the stem cell graft. These receptors all come from a human donor who donated a stem cell graft to a child with inherited bone marrow failure.

At least ten counts were recorded for this clonotype. This chain links TRBV28 with TRBJ2-7; D unclear. CDR3 length: 12 amino acids. Trimming removed 3 bases from V and 4 bases from J, with 7 bases in between. Per the germline V gene, CDR1 is MDHEN and CDR2 is SYDVKM. In DNA, the CDR3 is TGTGCCAGCAGTTTGACGGAGTACGAGCAGTACTTC. This encodes CASSLTEYEQYF.

This clonotype appeared many times. The chain employs TRBV2 and TRBJ2-3, with unresolved D. Germline V gene sequence: CDR1 SNHLY, CDR2 FYNNEI. The V and J ends lost 1 base and 6 bases respectively, with 11 bases between them. The CDR3 covers 14 residues. The CDR3 DNA follows: TGTGCCAGCAGTGAAGAACCCGGTCCCGATACGCAGTATTTT. It encodes CASSEEPGPDTQYF.

This clonotype was seen repeatedly, ten times or more. The rearrangement links TRBV20-1 to TRBJ2-5; perhaps TRBD2 as D (6 bases). The CDR3 spans 13 residues. Germline loops: CDR1 DFQATT, CDR2 SNEGSKA (reference sequence). The CDR3 region has the DNA TGCTCTGGTGCGGGACGTGGGGGAGAGACCCAGTACTTC. Protein sequence: CSGAGRGGETQYF.

This clonotype appeared many times. This rearrangement joins TRBV28 to TRBJ2-3, with no clear D. The ends were cut back, 5 bases at V and 6 bases at J, with 9 bases in the middle. Germline V gene lookup returns CDR1 MDHEN and CDR2 SYDVKM. The CDR3 is 12 residues long. Written as DNA, the CDR3 is TGTGCCAGCAGTCCTGATTTGGATACGCAGTATTTT. Translation: CASSPDLDTQYF.

The table lists this clonotype with many counts. V and J are TRBV2 and TRBJ1-2; a possible D gene is TRBD1 (5 bases). Germline V gene data show CDR1 as SNHLY and CDR2 as FYNNEI. This CDR3 contains 11 residues. Between the trimmed V and J ends, which lost 4 bases and 8 bases, there was a span of 8 bases. The CDR3 DNA reads as TGTGCCAGCAGTGGGGGACGGGGCTACACCTTC. Its protein product is CASSGGRGYTF.

This clonotype was recorded many times. The rearrangement links TRBV4-1 to TRBJ1-2; 8 bases fit TRBD1. This CDR3 has 13 residues. Germline V CDR1 and CDR2: MGHRA, YSYEKL. V was clipped by 2 bases and J by 7 bases; unmatched bases: 3. CDR3 nucleotide sequence: TGCGCCAGCAGCCAAACAGGGGGTTCTGGCTACACCTTC. Amino acids: CASSQTGGSGYTF.

Ten or more counts support this clonotype. V gene TRBV7-2 combines with J gene TRBJ2-6; a weak D match, TRBD2 (6 bases). V lost 5 bases and J 4 bases, leaving 18 bases between the germline ends. The germline gives CDR1 SGHTA, CDR2 FQGNSA. This CDR3 is built from 17 residues. The CDR3 coding sequence is TGTGCCAGCAGCCCTAGTTCCGGGACTTCGGGGGCCAACGTCCTGACTTTC. It yields the protein CASSPSSGTSGANVLTF.